What follows are 30 T cell receptor beta chains derived from one specimen sequenced in a study of T cell responses to AZD1222 COVID-19 vaccine. Libraries were prepared by immunoSEQ multiplex PCR; TCRdb keeps only in-frame clonotypes and omits some of them. The sample lists about 130,000 clones, around 89% seen once, with approximately 8.8% in the top ten. Sequencing used peripheral blood, obtained 28 days after the second AZD1222 dose. These receptors all come from an adult who received the AZD1222 COVID-19 vaccine.

The gene calls are TRBV27 and TRBJ2-7; the D gene could be TRBD1 or TRBD2 (5 bases each). The CDR3 is 13 residues long. Per the germline V gene, CDR1 is MNHEY and CDR2 is SMNVEV (reference sequence). Trimming pared 6 bases from V and 6 bases from J, leaving 15 bases between. The CDR3 DNA reads as TGTGCCAGCAGCACCTCCACTAGGGGCGAGCAGTACTTC. Residues: CASSTSTRGEQYF.

The genes are TRBV20-1 and TRBJ2-7; D is unresolved. V was cut by 5 bases and J by 2 bases, with 7 bases left in between. This CDR3 is built from 11 residues. Germline CDR1 is DFQATT and CDR2 is SNEGSKA (reference sequence). The CDR3 is CSAGPAYEQYF. For the CDR3, the DNA is TGCAGTGCTGGCCCAGCCTACGAGCAGTACTTC.

This chain joins TRBV7-2 and TRBJ2-4; D is unresolved. Trimming pared 5 bases from V and 0 bases from J, leaving 11 bases between. The CDR3 has 15 amino acids. Germline CDR1 reads SGHTA; CDR2 reads FQGNSA. The DNA for the CDR3 is TGTGCCAGCAGCCAATTTGCCTTAGCCAAAAACATTCAGTACTTC. Protein: CASSQFALAKNIQYF. The full variable domain, rest sourced from reference TRBV7-2 and TRBJ2-4, is GAGVSQSPSNKVTEKGKDVELRCDPISGHTALYWYRQSLGQGLEFLIYFQGNSAPDKSGLPSDRFSAERTGGSVSTLTIQRTQQEDSAVYLCASSQFALAKNIQYFGAGTRLSVL.

The rearrangement uses TRBV6-5 and TRBJ2-7; TRBD2 matches 12 bases. The CDR3 loop spans 13 amino acids. The germline CDR1 and CDR2 sequences are MNHEY and SVGAGI. Losses at the gene ends were 6 bases for V and 7 bases for J; bases not matched to a gene: 4. In DNA, the CDR3 is TGTGCCAGCAGCTCGGGACTAGCGGGTGAGCAGTACTTC. Its translation is CASSSGLAGEQYF.

The chain joins TRBV4-3 to TRBJ1-2, with a tentative D call TRBD1 (6 bases). This CDR3 has 16 amino acids. V lost 1 base to trimming and J lost 4 bases, with 16 bases between them. Germline V gene sequence: CDR1 LGHNA, CDR2 YSLEER. This CDR3 is CASSQGSAGAFYGYTF. The CDR3 region has the DNA TGCGCCAGCAGCCAAGGTTCGGCAGGGGCCTTCTATGGCTACACCTTC.

The chain is built from TRBV5-4 and TRBJ2-1; maybe TRBD2 (6 bases). The CDR3 contains 14 residues. Trimming took 3 bases from V and 7 from J, leaving 14 bases between them. CDR1 is SGHNT, CDR2 YYREEE, per germline (reference sequence). The CDR3 spells CASSSGGVLNEQFF. Written as DNA, the CDR3 is TGTGCCAGCAGCTCCGGCGGGGTCTTGAATGAGCAGTTCTTC.

The chain couples TRBV10-3 to TRBJ1-1; 8 bases are shared with TRBD1. This CDR3 comprises 14 residues. CDR1 and CDR2 (germline): ENHRY, SYGVKD. Losses at the gene ends were 6 bases for V and 4 bases for J; bases not matched to a gene: 7. The chain's CDR3 is CAIRPQGVGTEAFF. In DNA, the CDR3 is TGTGCCATCAGGCCACAGGGGGTCGGCACTGAAGCTTTCTTT.

This clone was found once. This chain links TRBV30 with TRBJ2-6; D gene ambiguous. V shed 0 bases and J shed 3 bases, with 9 bases lying between them. This CDR3 region has 15 residues. The germline CDR1 and CDR2 sequences are GTSNPN and SVGIG (reference sequence). The CDR3 DNA is TGTGCCTGGAGTGTCAAGGGCGGTGGGGCCAACGTCCTGACTTTC. Residues: CAWSVKGGGANVLTF.

As for this clone: The same CDR3 also results from other DNA sequences found in this sample. The chain employs TRBV6-4 and TRBJ1-1; D perhaps matches TRBD1 (5 bases). This CDR3 spans 13 amino acids. The germline V and J ends were trimmed by 6 bases and 0 bases, with 8 bases remaining between them. Germline CDR1 MRHNA, CDR2 SNTAGT. The chain's CDR3 is CASSDSMNTEAFF. The CDR3 DNA follows: TGTGCCAGCAGCGACAGCATGAACACTGAAGCTTTCTTT.

The CDR3 DNA reads as TGTGCCAGCTCACCATTCTCTCCCGGCCAGGGAGGAGATACGCAGTATTTT. This sequence encodes CASSPFSPGQGGDTQYF. J is TRBJ2-3 and V is TRBV18; weak D call: TRBD2 (6 bases). The CDR3 consists of 17 residues. The V gene lost 2 bases and the J gene lost 5 bases, with 20 bases spanning the gap. Germline loops: CDR1 KGHSH, CDR2 LQKENI.

The chain has TRBV4-1 and TRBJ2-2; D is possibly TRBD2 (6 bases). Trimming stripped 8 bases from V and 6 bases from J, with 19 bases between. The V gene's germline CDR1 is MGHRA and CDR2 YSYEKL. This CDR3 contains 15 residues. CDR3 sequence: CASSRGSSNAGELFF. The CDR3 nucleotides are TGCGCCAGCTCCCGGGGGAGCTCAAATGCCGGGGAGCTGTTTTTT.

This clone was seen just once. The chain combines TRBV18 with TRBJ1-2; TRBD1 is a possible D gene (5 bases). The length of the CDR3 is 15 residues. Deletions cut 3 bases from V and 1 base from J, with 12 bases between. Germline loops: CDR1 KGHSH, CDR2 LQKENI. The CDR3 DNA reads TGTGCCAGCTCACCCCCAGGGACCCTTAACTATGGCTACACCTTC. It is translated as CASSPPGTLNYGYTF.

V and J are TRBV5-1 and TRBJ2-2; perhaps TRBD1 as D (7 bases). Trimming stripped 8 bases from V and 6 bases from J, with 17 bases between. Germline CDR1 and CDR2: SGHRS and YFSETQ. This CDR3 has 14 residues. This CDR3 is CASALQGGPGELFF. The CDR3 DNA reads as TGCGCCAGTGCTCTCCAGGGGGGCCCCGGGGAGCTGTTTTTT.

This chain uses TRBV6-6 with TRBJ1-4; D call uncertain. Trimming removed 2 bases at V and 4 bases at J, with 11 bases between. The CDR3 sequence is 15 residues long. The germline gives CDR1 MNHNY, CDR2 SVGAGI (reference sequence). This chain's CDR3 is CASSYPSAGNEKLFF. In DNA form, the CDR3 reads TGTGCCAGCAGTTACCCCAGCGCGGGTAATGAAAAACTGTTTTTT.

The chain carries TRBV6-2 or TRBV6-3 and TRBJ2-2, with no clear D. The CDR3 length is 11 residues. Per germline, CDR1 MNHEY and CDR2 SVGEGT. V shed 6 bases and J shed 3 bases, with 2 bases lying between them. CDR3 coding DNA: TGTGCCAGCAGCCACACCGGGGAGCTGTTTTTT. It codes for CASSHTGELFF.

This clone has only one observation. This chain connects TRBV6-5 to TRBJ1-5; TRBD1 matches 9 bases. Germline CDR1 and CDR2: MNHEY and SVGAGI. The CDR3 is 15 residues long. The J segment lost 2 bases and the V segment lost 6 bases, leaving 5 bases of the junction unmatched. The CDR3 loop is CASRPTGGGNQPQHF. The CDR3 DNA reads as TGTGCCAGCAGGCCCACAGGGGGCGGCAATCAGCCCCAGCATTTT.

The J gene is TRBJ2-2, the V gene TRBV7-2; D is uncertain. V lost 5 bases and J lost 1, with 5 bases in between. The CDR3 sequence is 13 residues long. In germline, CDR1 is SGHTA, CDR2 FQGNSA. Here the CDR3 reads CASSPKNTGELFF. The CDR3 DNA reads TGTGCCAGCAGCCCCAAGAACACCGGGGAGCTGTTTTTT.

V is TRBV28 and J is TRBJ2-3; 10 bases fit TRBD2. The CDR3 is 15 residues long. Germline assignment: CDR1 MDHEN and CDR2 SYDVKM. Trimming took 8 bases from V and 8 from J; bases not matched to a gene: 13. The CDR3 nucleotides read TGTGCCAGCTATTTAGCGGGAGGTGGGGAGACTACGCAGTATTTT. It codes for CASYLAGGGETTQYF.

This clone was detected only a few times. The chain is built from TRBV6-5 and TRBJ2-5, with D uncertain. The CDR3 has 12 residues. V shed 4 bases and J shed 5 bases, with 8 bases lying between them. CDR1 is MNHEY and CDR2 is SVGAGI in the germline V gene. The CDR3 coding sequence is TGTGCCAGCAGTTTAGTTCGGGAGACCCAGTACTTC. Protein product: CASSLVRETQYF.

The rearrangement uses TRBV6-4 and TRBJ1-1; possibly TRBD1 for D (5 bases). Germline CDR1 MRHNA, CDR2 SNTAGT. V dropped 5 bases and J dropped 2 bases, with 9 bases sitting between them. CDR3 size: 13 residues. CDR3 nucleotides: TGTGCCAGCAGTTTTAGGGGAAACACTGAAGCTTTCTTT. Protein sequence: CASSFRGNTEAFF.

CDR3 bases: TGTGCCAGCAGGCACAGCGGGAGAGGGGAGACCCAGTACTTC. As protein: CASRHSGRGETQYF. The chain carries TRBV3-1 (or the pseudogene TRBV3-2) and TRBJ2-5, with 8 bases fitting TRBD2. The CDR3 length is 14 residues. V lost 6 bases and J lost 5; bases outside the gene matches: 8. Germline V gene data show CDR1 as LGHDT and CDR2 as YNNKEL (reference sequence).

The rearrangement joins TRBV3-1 (or the pseudogene TRBV3-2) to TRBJ2-1, with D unresolved. The V gene lost 1 base and the J gene lost 8 bases, with 12 bases spanning the gap. The CDR3 covers 14 residues. Germline loops: CDR1 LGHDT, CDR2 YNNKEL (reference sequence). CDR3 sequence reads: CASSQGKHSDEQFF. CDR3 nucleotides: TGTGCCAGCAGCCAAGGAAAGCACTCGGATGAGCAGTTCTTC.

The chain recombines TRBV5-1 with TRBJ2-5, with 8 positions matching TRBD1. J was trimmed by 3 bases and V by 3 bases; bases with no gene match: 4. This CDR3 region has 14 residues. Germline-derived CDR1 and CDR2 are SGHRS and YFSETQ. CDR3: CASSSGGSEETQYF. The CDR3, as DNA: TGCGCCAGCAGCTCAGGGGGCTCGGAAGAGACCCAGTACTTC.

The V and J genes are TRBV5-1 and TRBJ2-6; TRBD1 is a possible D gene (5 bases). The ends were cut back, 3 bases at V and 0 bases at J, with 10 bases in the middle. The CDR3 consists of 16 residues. Germline V gene lookup returns CDR1 SGHRS and CDR2 YFSETQ. The CDR3: CASSWPQVSGANVLTF. The CDR3 DNA reads TGCGCCAGCAGCTGGCCACAGGTCTCTGGGGCCAACGTCCTGACTTTC.

The chain links TRBV3-1 (or the pseudogene TRBV3-2) to TRBJ1-4; D is unresolved. The V and J ends lost 8 bases and 6 bases respectively, with 4 bases between them. Germline V gene lookup returns CDR1 LGHDT and CDR2 YNNKEL (reference sequence). The CDR3 is 10 residues long. The CDR3 protein is CASGYEKLFF. CDR3 DNA: TGTGCCAGCGGCTATGAAAAACTGTTTTTT.

V is TRBV29-1 and J is TRBJ2-7; D possibly corresponds to TRBD2 (8 bases). The CDR3 totals 16 residues. Trimming took 4 bases from V and 2 from J, leaving 21 bases between them. Looked up from germline, CDR1 is SQVTM and CDR2 is ANQGSEA. The CDR3 spells CSVGGGREGLAYEQYF. In DNA form, the CDR3 reads TGCAGCGTTGGAGGGGGCCGGGAGGGCCTGGCCTACGAGCAGTACTTC.

The rearrangement uses TRBV2 and TRBJ1-5; TRBD1 matches at 7 bases. V lost 7 bases and J lost 5; bases outside the gene matches: 5. The CDR3 has 13 residues. Germline V gene data show CDR1 as SNHLY and CDR2 as FYNNEI. This chain's CDR3 is CASTDREYQPQHF. The CDR3 DNA reads as TGTGCCAGCACTGACAGGGAATATCAGCCCCAGCATTTT. Together with reference TRBV2 and TRBJ1-5, the CDR3 gives the full variable domain: EPEVTQTPSHQVTQMGQEVILRCVPISNHLYFYWYRQILGQKVEFLVSFYNNEISEKSEIFDDQFSVERPDGSNFTLKIRSTKLEDSAMYFCASTDREYQPQHFGDGTRLSIL.

V gene TRBV18 combines with J gene TRBJ1-1, with D possibly being TRBD1 (6 bases). Trimming took off 3 bases at V and 4 bases at J, with 18 bases between the two ends. This CDR3 has 16 residues. Germline assignment: CDR1 KGHSH and CDR2 LQKENI. The CDR3 loop reads CASSPWDTLRTTEAFF. DNA of the CDR3: TGTGCCAGCTCACCCTGGGACACGCTAAGGACCACTGAAGCTTTCTTT. Complete variable domain (other parts from reference TRBV18 and TRBJ1-1): NAGVMQNPRHLVRRRGQEARLRCSPMKGHSHVYWYRQLPEEGLKFMVYLQKENIIDESGMPKERFSAEFPKEGPSILRIQQVVRGDSAAYFCASSPWDTLRTTEAFFGQGTRLTVV.

The chain employs TRBV6-2 or TRBV6-3 and TRBJ2-5, with 7 positions matching TRBD2. This CDR3 spans 15 amino acids. Trimming at V came to 3 bases and at J to 2 bases, leaving 6 bases not matched to a gene. CDR1 MNHEY and CDR2 SVGEGT come from the germline V gene. CDR3 DNA: TGTGCCAGCAGTTATGTTCCGGGGGGACAAGAGACCCAGTACTTC. This translates into CASSYVPGGQETQYF.

The chain links TRBV27 to TRBJ1-1; the match to TRBD1 covers 7 bases. This CDR3 has 16 residues. Germline values: CDR1 MNHEY, CDR2 SMNVEV (reference sequence). V lost 5 bases to trimming and J lost 1 base; unmatched junction nucleotides: 10. The CDR3 here is CASSQGTDPRNTEAFF. The DNA of the CDR3 is TGTGCCAGCAGTCAAGGGACAGACCCCCGGAACACTGAAGCTTTCTTT.